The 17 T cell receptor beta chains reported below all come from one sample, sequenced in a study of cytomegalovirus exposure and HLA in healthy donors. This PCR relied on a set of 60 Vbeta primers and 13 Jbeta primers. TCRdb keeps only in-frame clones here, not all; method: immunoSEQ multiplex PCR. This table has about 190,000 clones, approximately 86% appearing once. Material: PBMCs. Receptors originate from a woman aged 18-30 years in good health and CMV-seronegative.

CDR3 residues: CASRGGGRQETQYF. The CDR3 coding sequence is TGTGCCAGTAGGGGCGGGGGCCGGCAAGAGACCCAGTACTTC. The chain links TRBV6-6 to TRBJ2-5; a weak D match, TRBD2 (7 bases). There are 14 residues in the CDR3. V lost 9 bases and J 2 bases, leaving 16 bases between the germline ends. Germline V gives CDR1 MNHNY, CDR2 SVGAGI (reference sequence).

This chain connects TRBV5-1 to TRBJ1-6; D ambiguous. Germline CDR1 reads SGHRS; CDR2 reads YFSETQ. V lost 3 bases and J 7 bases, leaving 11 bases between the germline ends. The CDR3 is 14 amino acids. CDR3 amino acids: CASSWRSLNSPLHF. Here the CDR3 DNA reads TGCGCCAGCAGCTGGAGGAGTTTAAATTCACCCCTCCACTTT. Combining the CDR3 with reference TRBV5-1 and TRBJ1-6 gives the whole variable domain KAGVTQTPRYLIKTRGQQVTLSCSPISGHRSVSWYQQTPGQGLQFLFEYFSETQRNKGNFPGRFSGRQFSNSRSEMNVSTLELGDSALYLCASSWRSLNSPLHFGNGTRLTVT.

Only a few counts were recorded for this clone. The CDR3 DNA follows: TGCGCCAGCAGCCAAGAACCCCCGGGGGGAGGGCCCCTTAACAATGAGCAGTTCTTC. Translating it yields CASSQEPPGGGPLNNEQFF. The chain carries TRBV4-1 and TRBJ2-1; 7 nucleotides align to TRBD2. The junction had 16 bases not matched to a gene; V was cut back by 0 bases and J by 5 bases. This CDR3 region has 19 residues. Germline CDR1 and CDR2: MGHRA and YSYEKL.

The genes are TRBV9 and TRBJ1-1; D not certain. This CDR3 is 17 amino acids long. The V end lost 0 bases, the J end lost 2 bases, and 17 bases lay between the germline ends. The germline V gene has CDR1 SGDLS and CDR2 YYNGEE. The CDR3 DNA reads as TGTGCCAGCAGCGTAGATGTTCAGTCTCGCTTTAACACTGAAGCTTTCTTT. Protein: CASSVDVQSRFNTEAFF.

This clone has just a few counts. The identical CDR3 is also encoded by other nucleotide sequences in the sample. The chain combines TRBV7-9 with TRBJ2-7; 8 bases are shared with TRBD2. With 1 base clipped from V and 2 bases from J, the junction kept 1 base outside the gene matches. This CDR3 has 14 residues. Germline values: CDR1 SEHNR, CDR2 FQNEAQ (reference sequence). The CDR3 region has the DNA TGTGCCAGCAGCTTAGGGCGGGGGGCCTACGAGCAGTACTTC. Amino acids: CASSLGRGAYEQYF.

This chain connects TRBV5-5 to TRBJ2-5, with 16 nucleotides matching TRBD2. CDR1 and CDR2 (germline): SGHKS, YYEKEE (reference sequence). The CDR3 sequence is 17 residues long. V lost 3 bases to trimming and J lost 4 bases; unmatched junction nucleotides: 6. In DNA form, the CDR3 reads TGTGCCAGCAGCTGGGGGGGACTAGCGGGGGGGCGAGAGACCCAGTACTTC. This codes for CASSWGGLAGGRETQYF.

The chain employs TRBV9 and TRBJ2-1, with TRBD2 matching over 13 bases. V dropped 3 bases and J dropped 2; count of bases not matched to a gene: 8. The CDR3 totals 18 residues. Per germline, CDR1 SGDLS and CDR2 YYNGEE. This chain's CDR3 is CASSARTSGSRTYNEQFF. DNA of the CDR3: TGTGCCAGCAGCGCTCGGACTAGCGGGAGTAGAACCTACAATGAGCAGTTCTTC.

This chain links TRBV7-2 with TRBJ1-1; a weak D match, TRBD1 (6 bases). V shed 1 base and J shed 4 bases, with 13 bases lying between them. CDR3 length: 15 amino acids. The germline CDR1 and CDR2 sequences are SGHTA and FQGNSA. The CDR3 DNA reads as TGTGCCAGCAGCTTAGTGGGGCAGGGGCTCACTGAAGCTTTCTTT. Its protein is CASSLVGQGLTEAFF.

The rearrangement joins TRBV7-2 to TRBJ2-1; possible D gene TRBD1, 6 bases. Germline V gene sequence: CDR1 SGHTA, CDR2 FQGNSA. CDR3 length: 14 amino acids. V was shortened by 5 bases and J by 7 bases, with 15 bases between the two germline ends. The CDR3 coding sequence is TGTGCCAGCAGCCTCGGACAGAGGGTGAATGAGCAGTTCTTC. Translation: CASSLGQRVNEQFF.

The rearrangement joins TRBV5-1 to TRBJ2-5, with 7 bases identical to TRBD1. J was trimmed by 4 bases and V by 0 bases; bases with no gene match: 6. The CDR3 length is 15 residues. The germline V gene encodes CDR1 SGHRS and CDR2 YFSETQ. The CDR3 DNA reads TGCGCCAGCAGCTTGGCCGGGGACAGTACAGAGACCCAGTACTTC. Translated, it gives CASSLAGDSTETQYF.

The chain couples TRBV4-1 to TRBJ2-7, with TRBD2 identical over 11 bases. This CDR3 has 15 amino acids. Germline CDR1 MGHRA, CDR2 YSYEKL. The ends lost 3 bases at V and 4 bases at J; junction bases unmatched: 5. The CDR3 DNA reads TGCGCCAGCAGCCACCCGGGACTAGCGGTTTACGAGCAGTACTTC. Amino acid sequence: CASSHPGLAVYEQYF.

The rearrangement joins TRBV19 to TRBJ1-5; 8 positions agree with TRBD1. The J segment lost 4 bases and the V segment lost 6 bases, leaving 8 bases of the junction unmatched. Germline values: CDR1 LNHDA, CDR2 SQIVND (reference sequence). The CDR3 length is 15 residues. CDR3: CASRTHNRGNQPQHF. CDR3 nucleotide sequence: TGTGCCAGTAGAACCCACAACAGGGGGAATCAGCCCCAGCATTTT.

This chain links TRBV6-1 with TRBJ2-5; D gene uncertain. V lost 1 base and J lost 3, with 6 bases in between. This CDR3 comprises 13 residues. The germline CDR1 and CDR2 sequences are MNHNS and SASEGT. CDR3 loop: CASSEVAEETQYF. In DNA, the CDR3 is TGTGCCAGCAGTGAAGTGGCCGAAGAGACCCAGTACTTC.

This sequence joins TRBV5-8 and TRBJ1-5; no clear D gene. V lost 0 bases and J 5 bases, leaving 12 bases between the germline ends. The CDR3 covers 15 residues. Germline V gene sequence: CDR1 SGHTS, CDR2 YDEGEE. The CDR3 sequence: CASSLEGRGDQPQHF. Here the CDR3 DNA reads TGTGCCAGCAGCTTGGAAGGAAGAGGCGATCAGCCCCAGCATTTT.

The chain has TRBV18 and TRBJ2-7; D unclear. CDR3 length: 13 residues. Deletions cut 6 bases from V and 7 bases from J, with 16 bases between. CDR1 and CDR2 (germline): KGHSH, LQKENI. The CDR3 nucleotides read TGTGCCAGCTCCCCGGGTCTAACGGGTGAGCAGTACTTC. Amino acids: CASSPGLTGEQYF. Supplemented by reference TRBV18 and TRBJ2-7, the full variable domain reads NAGVMQNPRHLVRRRGQEARLRCSPMKGHSHVYWYRQLPEEGLKFMVYLQKENIIDESGMPKERFSAEFPKEGPSILRIQQVVRGDSAAYFCASSPGLTGEQYFGPGTRLTVT.

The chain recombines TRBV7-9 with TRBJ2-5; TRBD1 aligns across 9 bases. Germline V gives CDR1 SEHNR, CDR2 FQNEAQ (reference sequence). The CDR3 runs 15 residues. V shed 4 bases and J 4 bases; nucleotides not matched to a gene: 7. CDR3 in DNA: TGTGCCAGCAGCTATATTCCGGGACAGGGAGAGACCCAGTACTTC. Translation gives CASSYIPGQGETQYF.

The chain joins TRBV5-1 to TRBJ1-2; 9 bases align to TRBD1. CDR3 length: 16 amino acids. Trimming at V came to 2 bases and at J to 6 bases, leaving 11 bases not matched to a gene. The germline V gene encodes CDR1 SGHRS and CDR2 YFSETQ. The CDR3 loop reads CASSFGSGQGRDGYTF. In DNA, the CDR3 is TGCGCCAGCAGCTTTGGATCGGGACAGGGTAGGGATGGCTACACCTTC.